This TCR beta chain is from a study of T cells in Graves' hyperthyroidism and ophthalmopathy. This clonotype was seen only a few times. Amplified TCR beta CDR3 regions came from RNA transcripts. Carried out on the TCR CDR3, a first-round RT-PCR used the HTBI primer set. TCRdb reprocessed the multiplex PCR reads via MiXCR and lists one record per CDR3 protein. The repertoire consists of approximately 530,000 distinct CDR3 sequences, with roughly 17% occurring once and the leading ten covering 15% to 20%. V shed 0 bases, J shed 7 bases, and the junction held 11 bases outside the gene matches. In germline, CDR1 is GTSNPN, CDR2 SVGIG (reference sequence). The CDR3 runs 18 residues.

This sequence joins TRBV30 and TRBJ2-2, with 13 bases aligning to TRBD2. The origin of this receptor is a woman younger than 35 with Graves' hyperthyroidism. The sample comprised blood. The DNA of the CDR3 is TGTGCCTGGAGTGTACCCCGGACTAGCGGGAGATACATCGGGGAGCTGTTTTTT. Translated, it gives CAWSVPRTSGRYIGELFF.